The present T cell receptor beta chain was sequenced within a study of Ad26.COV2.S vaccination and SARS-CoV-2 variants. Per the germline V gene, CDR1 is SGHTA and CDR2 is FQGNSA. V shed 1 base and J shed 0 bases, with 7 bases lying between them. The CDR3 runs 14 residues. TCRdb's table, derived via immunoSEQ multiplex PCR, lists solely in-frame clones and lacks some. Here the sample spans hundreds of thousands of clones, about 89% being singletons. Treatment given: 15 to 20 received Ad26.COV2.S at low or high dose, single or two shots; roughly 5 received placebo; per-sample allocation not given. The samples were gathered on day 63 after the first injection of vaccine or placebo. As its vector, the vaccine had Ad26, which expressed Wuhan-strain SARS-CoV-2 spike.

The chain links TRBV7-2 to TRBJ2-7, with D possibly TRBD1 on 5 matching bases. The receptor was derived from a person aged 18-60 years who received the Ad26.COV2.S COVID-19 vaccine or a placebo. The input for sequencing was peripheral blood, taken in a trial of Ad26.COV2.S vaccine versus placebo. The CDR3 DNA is TGTGCCAGCAGCTTAGGACAGCCCTCCTACGAGCAGTACTTC. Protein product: CASSLGQPSYEQYF.